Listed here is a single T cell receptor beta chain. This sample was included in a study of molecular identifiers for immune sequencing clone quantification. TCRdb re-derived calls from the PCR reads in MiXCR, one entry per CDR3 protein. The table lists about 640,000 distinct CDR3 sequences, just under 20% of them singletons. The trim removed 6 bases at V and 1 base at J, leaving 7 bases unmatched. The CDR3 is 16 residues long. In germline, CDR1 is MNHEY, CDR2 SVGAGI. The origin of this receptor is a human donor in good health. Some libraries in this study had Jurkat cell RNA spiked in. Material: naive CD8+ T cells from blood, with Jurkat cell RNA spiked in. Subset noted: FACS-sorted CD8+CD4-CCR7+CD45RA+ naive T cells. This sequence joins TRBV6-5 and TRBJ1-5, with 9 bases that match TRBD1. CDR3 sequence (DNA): TGTGCCAGCAGGGCTACAGGGGGCAGGAGCAATCAGCCCCAGCATTTT. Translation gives CASRATGGRSNQPQHF.